This T cell receptor beta chain comes out of a study of CD8+CD57+ T cells in acquired aplastic anemia. Trimming shortened V by 4 bases and J by 4 bases, and 16 bases separated the two germline ends. CDR3 length: 16 amino acids. Germline CDR1 KGHDR, CDR2 SFDVKD. Patients who underwent sequencing had shown CD8+CD57+ cell expansion by flow cytometry. Profiling that covered TCR beta VDJ and CDR3 relied on genomic DNA as its template. TCRdb fed the reads into MiXCR, producing one record per CDR3 protein. The sample records around 160,000 distinct CDR3 sequences, under 55% being singletons. A few counts support this clonotype.

The receptor was derived from a human donor with aplastic anemia. The V call is TRBV24-1, the J call TRBJ2-1, with a tentative D call TRBD1 (6 bases). The sample was sorted CD4+, CD8+, or CD8+CD57+ T cells (not recorded which) from PBMCs. CDR3 sequence (DNA): TGTGCCACCAGTGACTGGACAGACACCCCTTACAATGAGCAGTTCTTC. Protein: CATSDWTDTPYNEQFF.